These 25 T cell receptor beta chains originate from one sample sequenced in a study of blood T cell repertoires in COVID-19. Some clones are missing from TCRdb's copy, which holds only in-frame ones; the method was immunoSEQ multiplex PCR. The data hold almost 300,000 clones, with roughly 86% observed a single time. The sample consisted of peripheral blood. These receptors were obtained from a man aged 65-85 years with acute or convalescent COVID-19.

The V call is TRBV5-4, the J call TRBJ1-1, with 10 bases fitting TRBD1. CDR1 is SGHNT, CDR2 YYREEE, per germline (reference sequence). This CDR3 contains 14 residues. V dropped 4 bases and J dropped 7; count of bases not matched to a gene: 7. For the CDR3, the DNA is TGTGCCAGCAGCCCGGGACAGGGGAGGGGTGAAGCTTTCTTT. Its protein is CASSPGQGRGEAFF.

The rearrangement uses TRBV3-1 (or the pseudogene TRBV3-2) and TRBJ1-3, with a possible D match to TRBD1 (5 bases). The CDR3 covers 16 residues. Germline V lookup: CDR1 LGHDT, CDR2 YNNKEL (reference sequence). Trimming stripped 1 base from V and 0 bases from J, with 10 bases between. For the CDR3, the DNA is TGTGCCAGCAGCCAAGGGGGCATCGGCTCTGGAAACACCATATATTTT. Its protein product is CASSQGGIGSGNTIYF.

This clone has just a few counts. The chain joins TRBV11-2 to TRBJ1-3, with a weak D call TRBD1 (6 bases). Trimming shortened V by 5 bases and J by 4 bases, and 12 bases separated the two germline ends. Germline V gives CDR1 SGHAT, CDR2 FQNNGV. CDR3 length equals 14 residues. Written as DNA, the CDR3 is TGTGCCAGCAGCGTGGGGGCGAGAGGAAACACCATATATTTT. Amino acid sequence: CASSVGARGNTIYF.

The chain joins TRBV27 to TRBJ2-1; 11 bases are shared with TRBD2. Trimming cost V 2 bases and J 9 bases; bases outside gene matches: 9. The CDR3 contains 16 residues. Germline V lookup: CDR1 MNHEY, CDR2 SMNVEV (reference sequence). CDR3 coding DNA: TGTGCCAGCAGTTTAAGAATAGCGGGAGGGATCGGTGAGCAGTTCTTC. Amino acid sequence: CASSLRIAGGIGEQFF.

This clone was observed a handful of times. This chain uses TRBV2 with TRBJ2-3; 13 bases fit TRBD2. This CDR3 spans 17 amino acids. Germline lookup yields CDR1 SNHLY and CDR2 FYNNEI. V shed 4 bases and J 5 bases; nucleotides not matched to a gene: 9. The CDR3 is CASSGTSGGAVGDTQYF. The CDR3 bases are TGTGCCAGCAGTGGAACTAGCGGGGGGGCCGTTGGAGATACGCAGTATTTT.

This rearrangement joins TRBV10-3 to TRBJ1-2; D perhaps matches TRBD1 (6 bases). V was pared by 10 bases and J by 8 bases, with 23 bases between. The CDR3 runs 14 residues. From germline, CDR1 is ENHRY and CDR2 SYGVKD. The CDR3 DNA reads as TGTGCCACCCTCCCCCCGGGACAAGTTAGCGGCTACACCTTC. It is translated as CATLPPGQVSGYTF.

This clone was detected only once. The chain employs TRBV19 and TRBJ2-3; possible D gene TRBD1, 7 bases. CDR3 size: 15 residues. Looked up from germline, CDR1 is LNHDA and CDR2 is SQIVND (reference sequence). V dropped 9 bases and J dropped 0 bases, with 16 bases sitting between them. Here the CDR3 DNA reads TGTGCCAGAACCTCGACAGGGAGGAGCACAGATACGCAGTATTTT. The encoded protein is CARTSTGRSTDTQYF.

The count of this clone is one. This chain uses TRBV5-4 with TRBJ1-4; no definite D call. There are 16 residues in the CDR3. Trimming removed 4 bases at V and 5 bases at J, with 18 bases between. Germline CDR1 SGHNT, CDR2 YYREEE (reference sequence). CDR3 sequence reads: CASSPFSGGSNEKLFF. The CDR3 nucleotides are TGTGCCAGCAGCCCCTTTTCTGGAGGGTCCAATGAAAAACTGTTTTTT.

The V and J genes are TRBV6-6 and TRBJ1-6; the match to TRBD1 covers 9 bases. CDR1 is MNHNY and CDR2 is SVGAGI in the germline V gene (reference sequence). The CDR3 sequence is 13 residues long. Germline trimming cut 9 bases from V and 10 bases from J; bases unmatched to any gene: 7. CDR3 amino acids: CASRGQGGSPLHF. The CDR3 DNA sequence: TGTGCCAGTAGGGGACAGGGAGGATCACCCCTCCACTTT.

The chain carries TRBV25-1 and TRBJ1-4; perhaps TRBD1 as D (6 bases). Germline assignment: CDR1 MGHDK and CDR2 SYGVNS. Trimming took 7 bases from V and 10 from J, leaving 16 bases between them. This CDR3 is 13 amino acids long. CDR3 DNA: TGTGCCAGCACCCCAGGGGCTGGAGGAAAACTGTTTTTT. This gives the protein CASTPGAGGKLFF. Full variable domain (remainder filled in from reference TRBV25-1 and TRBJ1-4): EADIYQTPRYLVIGTGKKITLECSQTMGHDKMYWYQQDPGMELHLIHYSYGVNSTEKGDLSSESTVSRIRTEHFPLTLESARPSHTSQYLCASTPGAGGKLFFGSGTQLSVL.

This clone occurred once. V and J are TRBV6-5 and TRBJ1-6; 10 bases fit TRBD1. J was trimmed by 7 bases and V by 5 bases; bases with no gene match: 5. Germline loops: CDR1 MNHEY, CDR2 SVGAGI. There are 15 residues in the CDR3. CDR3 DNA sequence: TGTGCCAGCAGTAGGACAGGGGGGGACAATTCACCCCTCCACTTT. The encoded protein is CASSRTGGDNSPLHF.

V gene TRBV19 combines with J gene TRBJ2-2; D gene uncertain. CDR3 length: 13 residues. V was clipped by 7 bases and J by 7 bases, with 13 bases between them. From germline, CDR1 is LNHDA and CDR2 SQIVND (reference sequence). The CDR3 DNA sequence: TGTGCCAGTAACCGACTCTCCGTCGGGGAGCTGTTTTTT. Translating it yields CASNRLSVGELFF.

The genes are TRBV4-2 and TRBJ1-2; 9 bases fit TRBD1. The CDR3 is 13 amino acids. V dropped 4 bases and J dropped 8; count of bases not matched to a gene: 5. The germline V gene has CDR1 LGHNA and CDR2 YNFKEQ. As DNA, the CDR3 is TGTGCCAGCAGCCCTCGGGACAGGGACGGCTACACCTTC. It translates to CASSPRDRDGYTF.

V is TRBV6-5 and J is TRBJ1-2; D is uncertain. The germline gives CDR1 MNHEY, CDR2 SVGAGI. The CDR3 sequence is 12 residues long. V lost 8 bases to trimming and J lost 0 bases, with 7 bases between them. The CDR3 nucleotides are TGTGCCAGCGCGCGGTCTAACTATGGCTACACCTTC. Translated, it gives CASARSNYGYTF.

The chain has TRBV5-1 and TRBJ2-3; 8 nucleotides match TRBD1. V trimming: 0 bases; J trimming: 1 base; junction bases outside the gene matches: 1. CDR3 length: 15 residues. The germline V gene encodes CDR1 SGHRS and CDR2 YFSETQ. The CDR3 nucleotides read TGCGCCAGCAGCTTGGGGGGACAGGGCACAGATACGCAGTATTTT. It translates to CASSLGGQGTDTQYF.

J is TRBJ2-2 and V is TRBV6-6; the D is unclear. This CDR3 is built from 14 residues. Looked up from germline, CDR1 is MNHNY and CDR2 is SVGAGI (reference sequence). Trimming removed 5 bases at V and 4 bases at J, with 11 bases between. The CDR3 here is CASSLDWLTGELFF. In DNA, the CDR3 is TGTGCCAGCAGTCTAGACTGGCTCACCGGGGAGCTGTTTTTT.

This CDR3 is CASSPTTGNNSPLHF. DNA for the CDR3: TGTGCCAGCAGCCCTACGACAGGGAATAATTCACCCCTCCACTTT. The V gene is TRBV7-6, the J gene TRBJ1-6, with 7 bases aligning to TRBD1. The CDR3 sequence is 15 residues long. Germline CDR1 reads SGHVS; CDR2 reads FNYEAQ. The junction had 6 bases not matched to a gene; V was cut back by 5 bases and J by 5 bases.

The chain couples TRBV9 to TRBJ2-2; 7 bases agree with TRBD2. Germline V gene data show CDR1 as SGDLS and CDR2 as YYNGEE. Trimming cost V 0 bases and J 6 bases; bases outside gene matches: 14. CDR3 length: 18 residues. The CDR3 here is CASSVGLLTRRESGELFF. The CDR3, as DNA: TGTGCCAGCAGCGTAGGCCTCCTGACTAGGCGGGAGTCCGGGGAGCTGTTTTTT.

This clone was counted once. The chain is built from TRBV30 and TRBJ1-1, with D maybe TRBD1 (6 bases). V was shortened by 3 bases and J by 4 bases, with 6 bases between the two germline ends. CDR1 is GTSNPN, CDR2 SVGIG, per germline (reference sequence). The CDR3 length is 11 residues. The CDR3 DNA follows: TGTGCCTGGAGACAGGGCACTGAAGCTTTCTTT. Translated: CAWRQGTEAFF.

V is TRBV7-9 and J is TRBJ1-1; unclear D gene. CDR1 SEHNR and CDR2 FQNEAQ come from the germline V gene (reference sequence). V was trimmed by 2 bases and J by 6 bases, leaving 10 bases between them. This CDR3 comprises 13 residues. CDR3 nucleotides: TGTGCCAGCAGCTTAAGTCACCTACCTGAAGCTTTCTTT. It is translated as CASSLSHLPEAFF.

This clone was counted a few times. The CDR3 spells CASSVQGASYEQYF. The CDR3 DNA is TGCGCCAGCAGCGTCCAGGGGGCAAGCTACGAGCAGTACTTC. V is TRBV5-1 and J is TRBJ2-7; 8 bases are a match to TRBD1. The CDR3 is 14 residues long. The germline CDR1 and CDR2 sequences are SGHRS and YFSETQ. V was clipped by 4 bases and J by 3 bases; unmatched bases: 6.

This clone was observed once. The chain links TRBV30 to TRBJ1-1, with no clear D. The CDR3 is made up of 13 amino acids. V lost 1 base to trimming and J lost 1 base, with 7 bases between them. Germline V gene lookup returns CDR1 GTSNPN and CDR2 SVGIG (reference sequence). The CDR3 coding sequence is TGTGCCTGGAGTGGACAAAGGAACACTGAAGCTTTCTTT. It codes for CAWSGQRNTEAFF. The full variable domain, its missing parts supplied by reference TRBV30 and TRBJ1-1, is SQTIHQWPATLVQPVGSPLSLECTVEGTSNPNLYWYRQAAGRGLQLLFYSVGIGQISSEVPQNLSASRPQDRQFILSSKKLLLSDSGFYLCAWSGQRNTEAFFGQGTRLTVV.

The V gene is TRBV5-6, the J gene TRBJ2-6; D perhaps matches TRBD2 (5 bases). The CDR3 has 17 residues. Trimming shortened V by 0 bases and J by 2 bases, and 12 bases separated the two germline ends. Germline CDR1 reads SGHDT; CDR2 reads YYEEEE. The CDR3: CASSLVGRRTGANVLTF. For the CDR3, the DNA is TGTGCCAGCAGCTTGGTCGGGCGGAGGACTGGGGCCAACGTCCTGACTTTC.

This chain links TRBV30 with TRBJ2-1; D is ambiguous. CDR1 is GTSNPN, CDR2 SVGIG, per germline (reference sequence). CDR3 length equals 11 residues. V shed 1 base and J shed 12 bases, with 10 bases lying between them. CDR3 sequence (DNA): TGTGCCTGGAGTGAAACTACGGCGCAGTTCTTC. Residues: CAWSETTAQFF.

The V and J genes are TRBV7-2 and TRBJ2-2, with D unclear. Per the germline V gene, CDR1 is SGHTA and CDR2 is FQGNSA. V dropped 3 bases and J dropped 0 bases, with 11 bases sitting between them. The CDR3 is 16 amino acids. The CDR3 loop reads CASSFFSRANTGELFF. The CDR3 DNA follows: TGTGCCAGCAGCTTTTTCTCCCGGGCGAACACCGGGGAGCTGTTTTTT.